This T cell receptor (beta chain) appears in the sequencing data of a study of CD8+ T cells in alopecia areata. Sorting separated CD4+ and CD8+ T cells out of PBMCs. Study-wide points: It was lesional scalp, especially alopecia totalis/universalis, that showed higher clonality than normal scalp.

cDNA serving as the sequencing template came from extracted, reverse transcribed RNA. Clones were sequenced by immunoSEQ multiplex PCR, and TCRdb holds only the in-frame ones, with some missing. This repertoire shows roughly 130,000 clones, around three fifths found once; its top ten account for 3.5% to 5%. Worth noting for this clone: As yet, its antigen is unknown.

Germline V lookup: CDR1 MGHRA, CDR2 YSYEKL. The CDR3 consists of 15 residues. V lost 1 base, J lost 7 bases, and 11 bases lay in between. This TCR came from a human donor with alopecia areata. The chain has TRBV4-1 and TRBJ1-6, with no clear D. The sequenced sample was CD4+ T cells sorted from blood, obtained at week 0. This CDR3 is CASSQATATNSPLHF. The DNA of the CDR3 is TGCGCCAGCAGCCAAGCAACAGCCACCAATTCACCCCTCCACTTT.